A single sample gave rise to the 20 T cell receptor beta chains below, sequenced in a study of blood T cell repertoires in COVID-19. The assay was immunoSEQ multiplex PCR, and TCRdb's table has in-frame clones only and misses some. The repertoire has fewer than 80,000 clones, 80% of them found once; the top ten carry 8% to 10%. The sequenced material came from peripheral blood. Source of these receptors: a human donor in a cohort sampled during active COVID-19.

The chain joins TRBV19 to TRBJ1-2; 8 bases are shared with TRBD1. After removal of 6 bases from V and 3 bases from J, the junction contained 6 bases not matched to a gene. Germline V gene data show CDR1 as LNHDA and CDR2 as SQIVND (reference sequence). This CDR3 is 14 amino acids long. CDR3 nucleotide sequence: TGTGCCAGTAGCCACCTGGGACAGGACTATGGCTACACCTTC. Translated, it gives CASSHLGQDYGYTF.

This chain links TRBV15 with TRBJ2-1; D gene uncertain. V gave up 1 base and J gave up 8 bases, with 6 bases separating them. This CDR3 spans 12 amino acids. Germline CDR1 and CDR2: LNHNV and YYDKDF (reference sequence). The DNA of the CDR3 is TGTGCCACCAGCAGAGTCCGGGATGAGCAGTTCTTC. Translation gives CATSRVRDEQFF. Full variable domain (remainder filled in from reference TRBV15 and TRBJ2-1): DAMVIQNPRYQVTQFGKPVTLSCSQTLNHNVMYWYQQKSSQAPKLLFHYYDKDFNNEADTPDNFQSRRPNTSFCFLDIRSPGLGDTAMYLCATSRVRDEQFFGPGTRLTVL.

This chain joins TRBV3-1 (or the pseudogene TRBV3-2) and TRBJ2-1; D perhaps matches TRBD2 (6 bases). The CDR3 extends over 13 amino acids. Germline CDR1 and CDR2: LGHDT and YNNKEL (reference sequence). Trimming shortened V by 4 bases and J by 7 bases, and 11 bases separated the two germline ends. The CDR3 nucleotides are TGTGCCAGCAGCCGGGGAGGAGGGAATGAGCAGTTCTTC. It is translated as CASSRGGGNEQFF.

This clone was seen a few times. The chain is built from TRBV7-3 and TRBJ2-6, with no clear D. Germline loops: CDR1 SGHTA, CDR2 FQGTGA. V shed 2 bases and J shed 0 bases, with 5 bases lying between them. The CDR3 covers 15 residues. As DNA, the CDR3 is TGTGCCAGCAGCTTAGGCGGCTCTGGGGCCAACGTCCTGACTTTC. It codes for CASSLGGSGANVLTF.

V gene TRBV4-3 combines with J gene TRBJ1-1; TRBD1 is a possible D gene (6 bases). Germline V gene sequence: CDR1 LGHNA, CDR2 YSLEER. With 2 bases removed from V and 4 bases from J, the gap between germline ends came to 14 bases. The CDR3 extends over 15 amino acids. The CDR3 spells CASSQTDTGRTEAFF. The CDR3 nucleotides are TGCGCCAGCAGCCAAACCGATACAGGGCGCACTGAAGCTTTCTTT.

The chain employs TRBV20-1 and TRBJ2-1; D not resolved. Trimming stripped 1 base from V and 8 bases from J, with 6 bases between. The germline V gene has CDR1 DFQATT and CDR2 SNEGSKA (reference sequence). The CDR3 is made up of 11 amino acids. The CDR3 DNA reads TGCAGTGCTAGAGTTCAGGATGAGCAGTTCTTC. It is translated as CSARVQDEQFF.

The chain links TRBV18 to TRBJ2-1; 11 nucleotides line up with TRBD1. There are 16 residues in the CDR3. From germline, CDR1 is KGHSH and CDR2 LQKENI. V was clipped by 0 bases and J by 6 bases; unmatched bases: 4. Here the CDR3 DNA reads TGTGCCAGCTCACCACCCGGACAGGGGGCGTTCAATGAGCAGTTCTTC. The encoded protein is CASSPPGQGAFNEQFF. Based on the CDR3 plus reference TRBV18 and TRBJ2-1, the full variable domain is NAGVMQNPRHLVRRRGQEARLRCSPMKGHSHVYWYRQLPEEGLKFMVYLQKENIIDESGMPKERFSAEFPKEGPSILRIQQVVRGDSAAYFCASSPPGQGAFNEQFFGPGTRLTVL.

This clone was counted between two and nine times. The genes are TRBV6-6 and TRBJ1-2; 9 bases fit TRBD1. The V segment lost 7 bases and the J segment 2 bases; nucleotides outside the gene matches: 11. Germline V gene sequence: CDR1 MNHNY, CDR2 SVGAGI (reference sequence). The CDR3 has 16 amino acids. This CDR3 reads CASTWEGTGINYGYTF. In nucleotides, the CDR3 is TGTGCCAGCACCTGGGAGGGGACAGGGATCAACTATGGCTACACCTTC.

The chain couples TRBV7-3 to TRBJ2-1; TRBD2 aligns across 7 bases. Trimming cost V 4 bases and J 6 bases; bases outside gene matches: 3. Germline V gives CDR1 SGHTA, CDR2 FQGTGA. CDR3 length equals 13 residues. The CDR3 loop reads CASSSASGNEQFF. For the CDR3, the DNA is TGTGCCAGCAGCTCGGCTAGCGGCAATGAGCAGTTCTTC. Combining the CDR3 with reference TRBV7-3 and TRBJ2-1 gives the whole variable domain GAGVSQTPSNKVTEKGKYVELRCDPISGHTALYWYRQSLGQGPEFLIYFQGTGAADDSGLPNDRFFAVRPEGSVSTLKIQRTERGDSAVYLCASSSASGNEQFFGPGTRLTVL.

This clone was observed a handful of times. The chain links TRBV7-9 to TRBJ1-1; D is unclear. Trimming pared 4 bases from V and 0 bases from J, leaving 9 bases between. Germline V CDR1 and CDR2: SEHNR, FQNEAQ (reference sequence). CDR3 length: 14 residues. The CDR3 reads CASSSELLNTEAFF. The CDR3 region has the DNA TGTGCCAGCAGCTCGGAACTACTGAACACTGAAGCTTTCTTT.

CDR3 in DNA: TGTGCCAGCAGCTCCCGACTAGCGGGACTCGATGAGCAGTTCTTC. Amino acid sequence: CASSSRLAGLDEQFF. The chain employs TRBV7-3 and TRBJ2-1; TRBD2 matches at 11 bases. V lost 4 bases, J lost 8 bases, and 7 bases stayed unmatched. The CDR3 is made up of 15 amino acids. Germline V CDR1 and CDR2: SGHTA, FQGTGA.

The CDR3 DNA is TGTGCCAGCAGCCCGGGGGATCTGAAGAAGACCCAGTACTTC. Amino acid sequence: CASSPGDLKKTQYF. The chain couples TRBV7-2 to TRBJ2-5; possible D gene TRBD2, 6 bases. The CDR3 runs 14 residues. Germline lookup yields CDR1 SGHTA and CDR2 FQGNSA. Trimming left V 5 bases short and J 6 bases short, with 16 bases between.

The genes are TRBV6-1 and TRBJ2-5; D is perhaps TRBD2 (6 bases). The V end was cut by 2 bases, the J end by 3 bases, with 10 bases between. CDR3 length: 14 amino acids. The germline V gene has CDR1 MNHNS and CDR2 SASEGT. The chain's CDR3 is CASSESGGKETQYF. The CDR3 coding sequence is TGTGCCAGCAGTGAAAGCGGCGGGAAAGAGACCCAGTACTTC.

The V gene is TRBV7-2, the J gene TRBJ1-1, with TRBD1 as a possible D gene (5 bases). CDR1 is SGHTA and CDR2 is FQGNSA in the germline V gene. Trimming took off 4 bases at V and 8 bases at J, with 14 bases between the two ends. CDR3 size: 13 residues. CDR3 nucleotides: TGTGCCAGCAGCTCCCGACAGAAGTTAGAAGCTTTCTTT. Translated, it gives CASSSRQKLEAFF.

The chain recombines TRBV27 with TRBJ1-6; TRBD1 agrees at 7 bases. V lost 6 bases, J lost 9 bases, and 11 bases stayed unmatched. In germline, CDR1 is MNHEY, CDR2 SMNVEV (reference sequence). The CDR3 length is 15 residues. The chain's CDR3 is CASSSTGVLGSPLHF. CDR3 nucleotides: TGTGCCAGCAGCTCCACAGGGGTTTTGGGTTCACCCCTCCACTTT.

V and J are TRBV10-3 and TRBJ2-7, with 10 bases aligning to TRBD2. Germline V gene data show CDR1 as ENHRY and CDR2 as SYGVKD. The CDR3 contains 13 residues. V trimming: 8 bases; J trimming: 4 bases; junction bases outside the gene matches: 5. CDR3 residues: CAIGLAGVYEQYF. The CDR3 nucleotides are TGTGCCATCGGTCTAGCGGGAGTTTACGAGCAGTACTTC.

This clone has only a few counts. This rearrangement joins TRBV19 to TRBJ1-5, with 12 nucleotides matching TRBD1. V lost 6 bases, J lost 7 bases, and 10 bases stayed unmatched. In germline, CDR1 is LNHDA, CDR2 SQIVND (reference sequence). The CDR3 runs to 16 residues. CDR3 coding DNA: TGTGCCAGTAGCGGGACAGGGGGCCCGGGACCCCAGCCCCAGCATTTT. Amino acids: CASSGTGGPGPQPQHF. The whole variable domain, remainder taken from reference TRBV19 and TRBJ1-5, is DGGITQSPKYLFRKEGQNVTLSCEQNLNHDAMYWYRQDPGQGLRLIYYSQIVNDFQKGDIAEGYSVSREKKESFPLTVTSAQKNPTAFYLCASSGTGGPGPQPQHFGDGTRLSIL.

With regard to this clone: Mismatch with germline at one junction end may stem from a read error. The V gene is TRBV6-1, the J gene TRBJ2-1, with 8 bases fitting TRBD1. Germline assignment: CDR1 MNHNS and CDR2 SASEGT. The CDR3 is 14 amino acids. The CDR3, as DNA: TGTGCCAGCAGGGAAGACAGGGGTCGGGATGAGCAGTTCTTC. It translates to CASREDRGRDEQFF.

This CDR3 is CASSKKPDRDYEQYF. DNA for the CDR3: TGTGCCAGTAGTAAAAAGCCAGACAGGGACTACGAGCAGTACTTC. This sequence joins TRBV19 and TRBJ2-7, with 7 bases identical to TRBD1. V was pared by 4 bases and J by 3 bases, with 9 bases of the junction left unmatched. The CDR3 contains 15 residues. Germline CDR1 reads LNHDA; CDR2 reads SQIVND (reference sequence).

This clone was counted a single time. V and J are TRBV6-2 or TRBV6-3 and TRBJ2-7; no clear D gene. V lost 5 bases and J lost 3, with 5 bases in between. Germline V lookup: CDR1 MNHEY, CDR2 SVGEGT. The CDR3 sequence is 11 residues long. The CDR3 DNA reads TGTGCCAGCAGTCAAAACTACGAGCAGTACTTC. This translates into CASSQNYEQYF.